This TCR beta chain comes out of a study of graft-versus-host responses after intestinal transplantation. As for the study in general: Multivisceral, liver-intestinal, or isolated intestinal grafts were transplanted into recipients.

Germline lookup yields CDR1 SGDLS and CDR2 YYNGEE. This CDR3 spans 14 amino acids. Between the trimmed V and J ends, which lost 0 bases and 1 base, there was a span of 5 bases. The data were produced by immunoSEQ multiplex PCR, yet TCRdb's version contains in-frame clones alone and is incomplete. This sample has some 62,000 clones; 90% occur once, and the top ten carry about 1.7%. With respect to this clone: Its matching antigen is unknown.

The chain is built from TRBV9 and TRBJ1-5, with no clear D. The specimen comprised unstimulated CD8+ T cells sorted from spleen or lymph node cells, sampled before transplant. This TCR was sampled from a human donor who was the organ donor for an intestinal transplant. The CDR3 protein is CASSVGRSNQPQHF. Written as DNA, the CDR3 is TGTGCCAGCAGCGTAGGGCGGAGCAATCAGCCCCAGCATTTT.